A single T cell receptor (beta chain) is shown here with its context. Its antigen is unknown. The data stem from a study of PD-1 blockade in classical Hodgkin lymphoma. Study summary: Patients had nivolumab dosed at 3 mg/kg, delivered intravenously every 2 weeks.

Here immunoSEQ multiplex PCR was the method, and the copy in TCRdb shows in-frame clones only, minus some. The data contain under 30,000 clones, around 83% of them singletons. The V segment lost 3 bases and the J segment 9 bases; nucleotides outside the gene matches: 5. Germline CDR1 SGHVS, CDR2 FQNEAQ. This CDR3 contains 15 residues. Documented time point: cycle 4 day 1 (C4D1), after less than 7 weeks of nivolumab. Brentuximab vedotin exposure varied, and every patient relapsed after autologous stem cell transplantation. Magnetic negative selection served to purify CD4+ T cells out of PBMCs that had been thawed. Reported best responses ranged across complete response, partial response or progressive disease. Overall study results and limits: Diversity in CD4+ TCRs, unlike that measured in CD8+ TCRs, had risen significantly by C4D1. Relapsed/refractory patients reportedly had the lowest baseline TCR diversity, below newly diagnosed patients, who were below healthy donors.

V and J are TRBV7-8 and TRBJ2-1; 13 bases align to TRBD2. The receptor was derived from a human donor with classical Hodgkin lymphoma. This specimen was CD4+ T cells from blood, taken before the fourth cycle of nivolumab. The DNA of the CDR3 is TGTGCCAGCAGCTTGCGACTAGCGGGGGGCGTTGAGCAGTTCTTC. Amino acid sequence: CASSLRLAGGVEQFF.